This TCR beta chain derives from a study of CD4+ T cells in melanoma. Broader study findings: Reportedly, melanoma neoantigen-specific CD4+ T cells showed varied differentiation states.

Germline CDR1 MNHEY, CDR2 SVGAGI. Unmatched junction bases numbered 10, after V lost 6 bases and J lost 6 bases. CDR3 size: 15 residues. Sequenced by immunoSEQ multiplex PCR; TCRdb stores in-frame clones only, minus some. The table records about 140,000 clones, 85% to 95% of them present only once. This clone was seen a single time. Its antigen is not known. This chain connects TRBV6-5 to TRBJ1-1, with 10 bases fitting TRBD1. The sequence was obtained from a human donor with melanoma. The CDR3 region is CASRRDRGSVAEAFF. The DNA of the CDR3 is TGTGCCAGCAGACGGGACAGGGGTTCGGTGGCTGAAGCTTTCTTT.